The 21 T cell receptor beta chains presented below share a single source sample, sequenced in a study of regulatory T cells in long-lasting Graves disease. The time point is: newly diagnosed GD, antithyroid drugs for less than 3 months. Following extraction of RNA from PBMCs, that RNA was used to make the TCR library. iRepertoire HTBI primers and Arm-PCR of CDR3 regions built TCR beta libraries. TCRdb analysed the multiplex PCR reads with MiXCR anew, one entry per CDR3 protein. The table includes some 460,000 distinct CDR3 sequences, about 17% detected once. These data also featured in a second study, about T cells in Graves' hyperthyroidism and ophthalmopathy.

The specimen was peripheral blood mononuclear cells (PBMCs), collected at new diagnosis, from a patient treated with antithyroid drugs. Receptors originate from a man aged 40-50 years with Graves disease.

The genes are TRBV6-1 and TRBJ2-1, with a tentative D call TRBD1 (5 bases). The DNA end is more similar to TRBJ2-5, so the J call may be wrong. There are 14 residues in the CDR3. Germline V gene data show CDR1 as MNHNS and CDR2 as SASEGT. CDR3 sequence reads: CASSPGPLQETQYF. DNA for the CDR3: TGTGCCAGCAGCCCAGGGCCCCTCCAAGAGACCCAGTACTTC.

This chain links TRBV5-1 with TRBJ2-4; D might be TRBD1 or TRBD2, each matching 6 bases. The CDR3 runs 18 residues. V lost 0 bases, J lost 2 bases, and 18 bases lay in between. CDR1 is SGHRS and CDR2 is YFSETQ in the germline V gene. The CDR3 region is CASSLDGGDGFSKNIQYF. CDR3 DNA: TGCGCCAGCAGCTTGGACGGGGGCGATGGTTTTTCCAAAAACATTCAGTACTTC.

To note about this clonotype: This may be a read error: a much more frequent sequence differs by one nucleotide. The CDR3 here is CASGESLAGLRDTQYF. As DNA, the CDR3 is TGTGCCAGCGGTGAGTCACTAGCGGGACTTAGGGATACGCAGTATTTT. The chain links TRBV2 to TRBJ2-3, with 10 bases lining up with TRBD2. The germline V gene has CDR1 SNHLY and CDR2 FYNNEI. The CDR3 has 16 amino acids. The variable domain in full, with the rest retrieved from reference TRBV2 and TRBJ2-3, is EPEVTQTPSHQVTQMGQEVILRCVPISNHLYFYWYRQILGQKVEFLVSFYNNEISEKSEIFDDQFSVERPDGSNFTLKIRSTKLEDSAMYFCASGESLAGLRDTQYFGPGTRLTVL.

This clonotype appeared many times. This sequence joins TRBV11-2 and TRBJ2-4; TRBD1 agrees at 8 bases. Trimming took 3 bases from V and 1 from J; bases not matched to a gene: 8. Germline CDR1 SGHAT, CDR2 FQNNGV. The CDR3 extends over 17 amino acids. The DNA of the CDR3 is TGTGCCAGCAGCTTTCCAATGGGGGACAGGGCCAAAAACATTCAGTACTTC. Protein sequence: CASSFPMGDRAKNIQYF.

This clonotype occurred once. The V call is TRBV5-1, the J call TRBJ1-1; tentative D call: TRBD1 (6 bases). CDR1 is SGHRS, CDR2 YFSETQ, per germline. This CDR3 comprises 17 residues. Trimming left V 1 base short and J 1 base short, with 17 bases between. The CDR3 spells CASSLIPGATSNTEAFF. CDR3 sequence (DNA): TGCGCCAGCAGCTTGATCCCAGGGGCTACCTCGAACACTGAAGCTTTCTTT.

This clonotype was recorded many times. The chain combines TRBV7-3 with TRBJ2-7; D is unclear. V was pared by 3 bases and J by 6 bases, with 12 bases between. CDR1 is SGHTA and CDR2 is FQGTGA in the germline V gene. This CDR3 has 13 residues. Here the CDR3 DNA reads TGTGCCAGCAGCTTGGACCTTAAGTCCGAGCAGTACTTC. Translating it yields CASSLDLKSEQYF.

This clonotype was seen at least ten times. This sequence joins TRBV6-1 and TRBJ2-2, with TRBD2 matching over 7 bases. Losses at the gene ends were 8 bases for V and 3 bases for J; bases not matched to a gene: 9. This CDR3 contains 15 residues. Germline-derived CDR1 and CDR2 are MNHNS and SASEGT. This CDR3 is CASREGLVDTGELFF. The CDR3 DNA reads TGTGCCAGCCGGGAAGGACTAGTGGACACCGGGGAGCTGTTTTTT.

On this clonotype: A much bigger clone sits one base away, suggesting this may be a read error. The V and J genes are TRBV3-1 and TRBJ2-7; D remains ambiguous. The CDR3 contains 14 residues. Trimming shortened V by 1 base and J by 3 bases, and 10 bases separated the two germline ends. Germline V gene sequence: CDR1 LGHDT, CDR2 YNNKEL (reference sequence). CDR3 sequence: CASSQGSSLYEQYF. DNA of the CDR3: TGTGCCAGCAGCCAAGGGAGCTCGCTCTACGAGCAGTACTTC.

The chain is built from TRBV11-2 and TRBJ2-1, with 13 bases matching TRBD2. The CDR3 consists of 14 residues. V lost 6 bases to trimming and J lost 9 bases; unmatched junction nucleotides: 5. Germline V lookup: CDR1 SGHAT, CDR2 FQNNGV. CDR3 sequence: CASRKLAGGSEQFF. CDR3 nucleotide sequence: TGTGCCAGCAGAAAACTAGCGGGAGGGAGTGAGCAGTTCTTC.

This clonotype was found many times. The chain combines TRBV6-1 with TRBJ2-1; 14 bases align to TRBD2. CDR1 is MNHNS and CDR2 is SASEGT in the germline V gene. The CDR3 has 15 amino acids. V was clipped by 6 bases and J by 10 bases; unmatched bases: 8. The CDR3 DNA reads TGTGCCAGCAGAACCGGGACTAGCGGGAGTCAAGAGCAGTTCTTC. Its translation is CASRTGTSGSQEQFF.

This clonotype was recorded many times. This chain uses TRBV3-1 with TRBJ2-1, with D possibly TRBD2 on 6 matching bases. Germline CDR1 and CDR2: LGHDT and YNNKEL (reference sequence). This CDR3 has 13 residues. V lost 4 bases to trimming and J lost 7 bases, with 11 bases between them. CDR3 region: CASSPLARNEQFF. The CDR3 DNA reads TGTGCCAGCAGCCCTCTAGCGAGGAATGAGCAGTTCTTC.

There are many counts of this clonotype. The genes are TRBV20-1 and TRBJ2-7; possible D gene TRBD1, 6 bases. V was cut by 1 base and J by 0 bases, with 10 bases left in between. The CDR3 has 14 residues. CDR1 and CDR2 from the germline V gene are DFQATT and SNEGSKA (reference sequence). In nucleotides, the CDR3 is TGCAGTGCTAGAGGGACAGTGAACTCCTACGAGCAGTACTTC. Protein product: CSARGTVNSYEQYF.

This clonotype was seen at least ten times. The chain uses TRBV12-5 and TRBJ2-7; maybe TRBD1 (6 bases). This CDR3 region has 17 residues. Germline CDR1 is LGHNT and CDR2 is FRNRAP. V shed 9 bases and J shed 0 bases, with 24 bases lying between them. The CDR3 sequence: CASSGHSTSAYSYEQYF. CDR3 sequence (DNA): TGTGCTAGCTCGGGACATTCAACCTCGGCCTACTCCTACGAGCAGTACTTC.

The genes are TRBV29-1 and TRBJ2-5; D is unresolved. This CDR3 spans 15 amino acids. The germline gives CDR1 SQVTM, CDR2 ANQGSEA. V lost 1 base and J lost 3, with 15 bases in between. This CDR3 is CSVEGVEMGKETQYF. DNA for the CDR3: TGCAGCGTTGAAGGAGTGGAGATGGGAAAAGAGACCCAGTACTTC.

This clonotype was detected only a few times. A much larger clone lies a single base off, so this may be a read error. The V and J genes are TRBV3-1 and TRBJ2-3; either TRBD1 or TRBD2 may supply D (6 bases each). CDR1 and CDR2 from the germline V gene are LGHDT and YNNKEL (reference sequence). Trimming took off 4 bases at V and 8 bases at J, with 10 bases between the two ends. There are 12 residues in the CDR3. CDR3 coding DNA: TGTGCCAGCAGCCGAGAGGGGGGTACGCAGTATTTT. It codes for CASSREGGTQYF.

The table lists this clonotype with many counts. This chain connects TRBV12-3 or TRBV12-4 to TRBJ2-2; D is perhaps TRBD1 (6 bases). V was shortened by 5 bases and J by 4 bases, with 14 bases between the two germline ends. This CDR3 contains 15 residues. The CDR3 DNA follows: TGTGCCAGCAGTATGATGGGACACCGCACCGGGGAGCTGTTTTTT. Its protein is CASSMMGHRTGELFF.

This clonotype was found many times. This chain links TRBV13 with TRBJ2-7, with 7 bases that match TRBD1. CDR3 length equals 14 residues. Trimming removed 0 bases from V and 4 bases from J; junction bases left unmatched: 3. The V gene's germline CDR1 is PRHDT and CDR2 FYEKMQ (reference sequence). For the CDR3, the DNA is TGTGCCAGCAGCTTAGGACAGGGGATATACGAGCAGTACTTC. This encodes CASSLGQGIYEQYF.

The sample holds many counts of this clonotype. DNA of the CDR3: TGTGCCAGCAGTTCAGTCTATGGCTACACCTTC. This codes for CASSSVYGYTF. This sequence joins TRBV28 and TRBJ1-2; D uncertain. V lost 4 bases and J 4 bases, leaving 4 bases between the germline ends. Germline CDR1 is MDHEN and CDR2 is SYDVKM. The CDR3 has 11 residues.

Only a few counts were recorded for this clonotype. The CDR3 loop reads CASSRGTGLHEQYF. The CDR3 coding sequence is TGTGCCAGCAGCCGTGGGACAGGTCTCCACGAGCAGTACTTC. The genes are TRBV27 and TRBJ2-7; 8 bases are a match to TRBD1. This CDR3 has 14 residues. V was clipped by 6 bases and J by 5 bases; unmatched bases: 9. Germline lookup yields CDR1 MNHEY and CDR2 SMNVEV (reference sequence).

This clonotype was picked up many times. The chain is built from TRBV2 and TRBJ2-7; 12 bases are a match to TRBD1. Trimming at V came to 2 bases and at J to 5 bases, leaving 4 bases not matched to a gene. The CDR3 loop spans 15 amino acids. Per germline, CDR1 SNHLY and CDR2 FYNNEI. The CDR3 sequence: CASSEWDRGHHEQYF. CDR3 nucleotides: TGTGCCAGCAGTGAATGGGACAGGGGGCACCACGAGCAGTACTTC.

This clonotype was seen only a few times. Its ends do not fully match the called genes, so a read error is possible. This chain connects TRBV7-8 to TRBJ1-1, with D unclear. CDR3 length equals 12 residues. Per germline, CDR1 SGHVS and CDR2 FQNEAQ. CDR3 in DNA: TGTGCCAGCAGCTTAGATTACACGGAAGCTTTCTTT. It translates to CASSLDYTEAFF.